Reported below is one TCR delta chain. The antigen is unknown. This sample also contains other DNA sequences that code for the same CDR3. This specimen comes from a study of Vδ1+ human thymocytes. Extracted RNA was reverse transcribed into cDNA. The CDR3 regions were amplified by multiplex PCR from V-gene primers to a constant-region primer. With CATT, TCRdb re-called clones from the multiplex PCR reads. This table has under 80,000 delta-chain clones, around 30% appearing once. The J segment lost 1 base and the V segment lost 3 bases, leaving 23 bases of the junction unmatched. This CDR3 has 21 amino acids. Germline V gene lookup returns CDR1 TSWWSYY and CDR2 QGS. Broader study findings: In the thymus, TRG and TRD repertoires looked highly polyclonal with Gaussian CDR3 lengths.

The specimen was Vdelta1+ gamma-delta thymocytes from the thymus. Regarding subset: FACS-sorted CD3+ TCRalphabeta- TCRVdelta1+ TCRVdelta2- thymocytes. The receptor's source is a boy in the first two years of life who had congenital heart surgery. This chain links TRDV1 with TRDJ1; TRDD2 agrees at 7 bases. The CDR3 here is CALGDLTLRAFLLSSTDKLIF. The CDR3 coding sequence is TGTGCTCTTGGGGATCTCACCCTACGGGCCTTCCTCCTTTCATCCACCGATAAACTCATCTTT.